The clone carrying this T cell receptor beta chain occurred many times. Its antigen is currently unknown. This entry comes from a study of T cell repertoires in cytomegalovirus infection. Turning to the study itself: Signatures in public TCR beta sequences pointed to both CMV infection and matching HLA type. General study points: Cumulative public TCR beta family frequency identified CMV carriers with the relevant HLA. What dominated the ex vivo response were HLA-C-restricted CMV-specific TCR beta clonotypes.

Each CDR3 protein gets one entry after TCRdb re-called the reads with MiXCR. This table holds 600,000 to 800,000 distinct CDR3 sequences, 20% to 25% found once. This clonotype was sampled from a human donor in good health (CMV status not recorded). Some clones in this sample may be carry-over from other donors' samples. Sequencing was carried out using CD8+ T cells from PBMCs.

The CDR3 protein is CASSLGAGSYNEQFF. As DNA, the CDR3 is TGTGCCAGCAGCTTGGGGGCGGGCTCCTACAATGAGCAGTTCTTC. The V and J genes are TRBV7-2 and TRBJ2-1; tentatively, D is TRBD1 (6 bases). Germline-derived CDR1 and CDR2 are SGHTA and FQGNSA. V shed 3 bases and J shed 0 bases, with 9 bases lying between them. The CDR3 has 15 residues.